This is a list of T cell receptor beta chains from one sample in a study of CD8 T cells in ankylosing spondylitis. TCRdb re-called the 5' RACE reads with MiXCR, one entry per CDR3 protein. The sample lists about 250,000 distinct CDR3 sequences, 32% seen once, with around 4.2% in the top ten. Sequencing was performed on blood, either unsorted or a sorted T cell fraction (not recorded which). These receptors originate from a male donor with ankylosing spondylitis or in good health (not recorded which). CDR3s include the opening cysteine and the closing phenylalanine or tryptophan. The D gene is left open where the match is weak. Clone size appears in some rows only: once, few, many, or a class for an expanded clone.

CDR3 DNA: TGTGCCAGCAGCTTAGATTGGGCGGGGGGACAAGAGACCCAGTACTTC
CDR3 protein: CASSLDWAGGQETQYF
J gene: TRBJ2-5
D gene: TRBD2
clone size: .
V gene: TRBV11-2

CDR3 DNA: TGTGCCAGCAGTTACTCCAAATCGGGAGATACGCAGTATTTT
CDR3 protein: CASSYSKSGDTQYF
J gene: TRBJ2-3
D gene: .
clone size: few
V gene: TRBV6-5

CDR3 DNA: TGCAGTGCTAGAGACGGGACACGCGGTGAAGCTTTCTTT
CDR3 protein: CSARDGTRGEAFF
J gene: TRBJ1-1
D gene: .
clone size: few
V gene: TRBV20-1

CDR3 DNA: TGCGCCAGCAGCCAAGGATCGAATACGCAGTATTTT
CDR3 protein: CASSQGSNTQYF
J gene: TRBJ2-3
D gene: .
clone size: once
V gene: TRBV4-1

CDR3 DNA: TGTGCCAGCAGCTTCGATTTAGGGTCAGGGAGGAGGGAGACCCAGTACTTC
CDR3 protein: CASSFDLGSGRRETQYF
J gene: TRBJ2-5
D gene: .
clone size: .
V gene: TRBV7-6

CDR3 DNA: TGTGCCATCAGTGAGACACTGGGACAGGGTAACACTGAAGCTTTCTTT
CDR3 protein: CAISETLGQGNTEAFF
J gene: TRBJ1-1
D gene: TRBD1
clone size: .
V gene: TRBV10-3

CDR3 DNA: TGCAGTGCGGGACTCTCCGAGGAGACCCAGTACTTC
CDR3 protein: CSAGLSEETQYF
J gene: TRBJ2-5
D gene: .
clone size: .
V gene: TRBV20-1

CDR3 DNA: TGTGCCACCAGGAGAACTGGAATCTACGAGCAGTACTTC
CDR3 protein: CATRRTGIYEQYF
J gene: TRBJ2-7
D gene: .
clone size: .
V gene: TRBV15

CDR3 DNA: TGCGCCAGCAGCCAAGTCGGGGATCTATTGAACTTT
CDR3 protein: CASSQVGDLLNF
J gene: TRBJ1-1
D gene: .
clone size: .
V gene: TRBV4-1

CDR3 DNA: TGCAGTGCTCCGAGGAGGAACACCGGGGAGCTGTTTTTT
CDR3 protein: CSAPRRNTGELFF
J gene: TRBJ2-2
D gene: .
clone size: .
V gene: TRBV20-1

CDR3 DNA: TGTGCCAGCAGTTTCGGGGACAGGGGGTACGAGCAGTACTTC
CDR3 protein: CASSFGDRGYEQYF
J gene: TRBJ2-7
D gene: TRBD1
clone size: .
V gene: TRBV28